This T cell receptor beta chain emerged from a study of glioma-infiltrating T cells. Findings of the study overall: Above-expected tissue-blood divergence occurred in all gliomas, most in low-grade ones. Only very few CDR3 sequences appeared in both tissue and blood.

Amplification of TCR alpha and beta CDR3 regions from RNA used iRepertoire nested multiplex PCR. TCRdb itself ran the multiplex PCR reads through MiXCR, one entry per CDR3 protein. The sample lists 100,000 to 150,000 distinct CDR3 sequences; 24% were seen once. Worth noting for this clonotype: What it binds is unknown.

The source of this sequence is a human donor with low-grade glioma or glioblastoma, undergoing nonglioma brain surgery, or in good health (not recorded which). The sample was glioma tissue, nonneoplastic brain tissue, or PBMCs (not recorded which).

This CDR3 reads CSARGPGLGVDTQYF. The CDR3 DNA is TGCAGTGCTAGAGGTCCGGGACTAGGGGTAGATACGCAGTATTTT. The chain has TRBV20-1 and TRBJ2-3; 8 positions agree with TRBD2. V lost 1 base and J lost 5; bases outside the gene matches: 8. The CDR3 length is 15 residues. Germline loops: CDR1 DFQATT, CDR2 SNEGSKA (reference sequence).